This T cell receptor (beta chain) was sequenced for a study of memory CD4+ T cells and cytomegalovirus serostatus (dated by TCRdb to between 2018 and 2021). General notes on the study: A total of about 35 healthy Belgian adults, of whom 9 were CMV seropositive and approximately 24 were CMV seronegative, were included in the cohort. CD4+ memory TCRbeta repertoires of a Belgian cohort with known cytomegalovirus serostatus were sequenced in order to replicate a published TCR-based CMV serostatus classifier.

Taken from the germline V gene (reference sequence), the CDR1 and CDR2 loops are SGHNT and YYREEE. V drops 4 bases and J drops 2 bases, leaving 21 bases in between. The CDR3 contains 17 residues, cysteine and phenylalanine counted. The entry retains the CDR3 DNA only, 51 bases that are in frame from base 1. The Quick-DNA Microprep Kit was used to extract genomic DNA from the sorted cells. Amplification of TCRbeta DNA was done with the immunoSEQ hsTCRbeta kit, following the protocol from the manufacturer. TCRbeta libraries were sequenced on an Illumina MiSeq instrument. The original pipeline was this. Once out-of-frame sequences had been removed, 2,204,828 distinct TCRbeta sequences were left, which works out to an average of approximately 61,000 per individual. Two values were used to score each individual: the count of over 150 previously reported CMV-associated TCRbeta sequences and the total count of productive distinct TCRbeta sequences. A beta-binomial model was reimplemented in Python, and scikit-learn random forests with default parameters were trained on US cohort data. Classifier performance on the Belgian cohort was summarized as median AUC with percentile confidence intervals calculated over 10,000 bootstrap iterations. TCRdb holds this immuneACCESS table with in-frame rearrangements only. Some clones are missing; in checked studies, unresolved V genes explain under half, and the rest has no known cause. V, J and clone size are those of that table, while D and trimming were read from the DNA. For this sample the table gives 45,000 or so clones, of which roughly 83% were detected only once. Approximately 1.2% of the sample goes to the ten largest clones.

This clone was recorded a few times. What antigen it recognizes has not been identified. Base qualities were left out, and no much larger clone turns up one base away. What the study reported, not specific to this receptor: Only CD4+CD45RO+ memory cells were sequenced, in contrast to the original study, in which naive and memory CD4+ and CD8+ populations were covered. For predicting CMV serostatus, the median bootstrapped AUC was 0.95 using the original framework and over 0.9 using a US-trained random forest. On the Belgian cohort, the classifier based on the original framework reached a median bootstrapped AUC of roughly 0.94, with a 95% CI of 0.76-1.00. Of about 180 previously reported CMV-associated TCRbeta sequences, approximately 70 appeared in the CD4+ memory repertoires, each in one to five individuals. Results were interpreted as suggesting that the CMV-associated TCR signature is largely present in the CD4+ memory repertoire.

A FACSAria II was used to sort memory CD4+ T cells, defined as single viable CD3+CD4+CD8-CD45RO+ cells. CMV serostatus was determined using a Roche Elecsys assay that detects serum IgG against CMV pp150, pp28, p38 and p52. Following thawing, total CD4+ T cells were enriched through positive selection using CD4 magnetic microbeads. The samples came from a different study that was designed specifically to examine the CD4+ T cell memory repertoire. Peripheral blood mononuclear cells were isolated and cryopreserved according to standard operating procedures, and serum was kept at -80 degrees C. Staining used CD3-PerCP (BW264/56), CD4-APC (RPA-T4), CD45RO-PE (UCHT1) and CD8-Pacific Orange (3B5) antibodies, with Sytox blue excluding non-viable cells.

This clonotype originated in an adult in good health and CMV-seronegative. The sequenced material came from memory CD4+ T cells from blood. The sequence joins TRBV5-4 to TRBJ1-2; matching of 5 bases hints at TRBD1 as the D gene. The sequenced DNA is TGTGCCAGCAGCCGTACCTACGCAGGGAACGGAAACTATGGCTACACCTTC. Translated, it reads CASSRTYAGNGNYGYTF.